This T cell receptor beta chain was recovered during a study of blood T cell repertoires in COVID-19. Study overall: Sources were T cells, B-cell-depleted T cells, or PBMCs; the material itself was cDNA or gDNA.

CDR3 size: 13 residues. The germline gives CDR1 MNHNS, CDR2 SASEGT. Trimming took 6 bases from V and 5 from J; bases not matched to a gene: 4. The repertoire was sequenced with immunoSEQ multiplex PCR; TCRdb's copy has only in-frame clones and lacks some. The sample has 300,000 to 350,000 clones; about nine tenths are singletons. The rearrangement joins TRBV6-1 to TRBJ1-5; 7 nucleotides agree with TRBD1. The sequence was collected from a young man with active or convalescent COVID-19. Sample: peripheral blood. The CDR3 coding sequence is TGTGCCAGCAGACGGGACAGCGATCAGCCCCAGCATTTT. Translating it yields CASRRDSDQPQHF.